This is a list of T cell receptor beta chains from one sample in a study of blood T cells in healthy people across ages. TCRdb re-derived calls from the 5' RACE reads in MiXCR, one entry per CDR3 protein. The sample consists of fewer than 650,000 distinct CDR3 sequences, roughly a quarter of them appearing once. This same sample was also taken into another study, of T cells of mothers and their children.

Sequencing was carried out using blood. The origin of the receptors is a boy aged 2 to 9 in good health. The conserved cysteine and the conserved F or W are not part of the CDR3 here. Fields, in order: V gene, J gene, clone size, CDR3 protein. Size tells how often a clone was seen (once, few, many) or the class of an expanded clone, and some rows leave it out.

v_call: TRBV6-2/TRBV6-3; j_call: TRBJ2-3; clone_size: NA; cdr3_aa: ASSYSNLGRDPDTQY
v_call: TRBV3-1; j_call: TRBJ1-2; clone_size: few; cdr3_aa: ASRRQGWGYGYT
v_call: TRBV29-1; j_call: TRBJ2-7; clone_size: few; cdr3_aa: SVGLRGNEQY
v_call: TRBV20-1; j_call: TRBJ1-4; clone_size: NA; cdr3_aa: SARQTATNEKLF
v_call: TRBV6-5; j_call: TRBJ2-1; clone_size: few; cdr3_aa: ASSDRDPYNEQF
v_call: TRBV20-1; j_call: TRBJ1-4; clone_size: NA; cdr3_aa: SAPTWRGEKLF
v_call: TRBV14; j_call: TRBJ2-3; clone_size: NA; cdr3_aa: ASSPTVRTSGTDTQY
v_call: TRBV7-9; j_call: TRBJ2-3; clone_size: few; cdr3_aa: ASSLTEAPDTQY
v_call: TRBV9; j_call: TRBJ2-5; clone_size: NA; cdr3_aa: ASSVASQTETQY
v_call: TRBV7-6; j_call: NA; clone_size: NA; cdr3_aa: ASSPETGSYEQY
v_call: TRBV5-5; j_call: TRBJ2-3; clone_size: NA; cdr3_aa: ASSARTDIRDTQY
v_call: TRBV20-1; j_call: TRBJ2-1; clone_size: NA; cdr3_aa: SAHPSAPYNEQF